The source of this T cell receptor beta chain is a study of cytomegalovirus exposure and HLA in healthy donors. With 60 Vbeta and 13 Jbeta primers, the PCR was carried out. Libraries were prepared by immunoSEQ multiplex PCR; TCRdb keeps only in-frame clonotypes and omits some of them. This table has approximately 120,000 clones, 65% to 80% appearing once. Study outcomes and limitations: The authors judged a highly shared variant cluster likely a sequencing artifact. Several of the most significant clusters appeared, in a later analysis, to be linked to common viral pathogens. According to a later analysis, donors in an Asian-associated ancestry cluster reportedly had fewer N-insertions than the 666-donor mean.

About this clone itself: What it binds is unknown.

J gave up 3 bases and V 0 bases, and 8 bases lay outside the gene matches. The CDR3 contains 16 residues. Germline lookup yields CDR1 LGHNA and CDR2 YNFKEQ. The sequence was obtained from a woman in her 40s in good health and CMV-seropositive. The sample taken for sequencing was PBMCs. The V call is TRBV4-2, the J call TRBJ2-7, with TRBD2 matching 7 bases. Written as DNA, the CDR3 is TGTGCCAGCAGCCAAGAAACGGGACTACTACTCTACGAGCAGTACTTC. This encodes CASSQETGLLLYEQYF.